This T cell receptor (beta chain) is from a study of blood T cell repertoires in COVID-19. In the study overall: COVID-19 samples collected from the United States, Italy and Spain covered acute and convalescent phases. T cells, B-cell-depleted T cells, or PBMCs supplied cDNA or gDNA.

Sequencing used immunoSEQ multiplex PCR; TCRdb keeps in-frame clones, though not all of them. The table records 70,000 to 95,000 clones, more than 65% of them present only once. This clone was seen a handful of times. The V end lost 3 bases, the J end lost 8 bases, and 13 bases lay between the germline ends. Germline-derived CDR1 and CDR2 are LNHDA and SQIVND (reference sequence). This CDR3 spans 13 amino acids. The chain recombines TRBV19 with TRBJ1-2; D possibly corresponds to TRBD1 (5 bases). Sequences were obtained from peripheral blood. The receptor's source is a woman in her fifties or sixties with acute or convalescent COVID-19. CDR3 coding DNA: TGTGCCAGTAGTATCGGCAGGGAGGAAGGCTACACCTTC. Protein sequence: CASSIGREEGYTF.